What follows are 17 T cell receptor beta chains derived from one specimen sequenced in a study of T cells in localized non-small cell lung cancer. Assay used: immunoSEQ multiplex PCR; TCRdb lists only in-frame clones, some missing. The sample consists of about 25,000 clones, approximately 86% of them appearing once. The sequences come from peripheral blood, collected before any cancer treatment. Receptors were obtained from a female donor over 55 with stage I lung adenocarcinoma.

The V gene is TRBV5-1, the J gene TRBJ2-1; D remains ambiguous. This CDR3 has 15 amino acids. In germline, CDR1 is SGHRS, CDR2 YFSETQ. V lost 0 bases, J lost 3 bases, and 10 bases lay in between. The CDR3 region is CASSLEDGSYNEQFF. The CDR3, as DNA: TGCGCCAGCAGCTTGGAAGACGGAAGCTACAATGAGCAGTTCTTC.

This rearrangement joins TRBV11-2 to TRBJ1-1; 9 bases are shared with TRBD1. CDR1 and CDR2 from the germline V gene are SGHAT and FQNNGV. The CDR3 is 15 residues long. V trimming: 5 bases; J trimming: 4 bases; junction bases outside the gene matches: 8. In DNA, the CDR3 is TGTGCCAGCAGCGTAGTACAGGGGGCCGGCACTGAAGCTTTCTTT. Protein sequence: CASSVVQGAGTEAFF.

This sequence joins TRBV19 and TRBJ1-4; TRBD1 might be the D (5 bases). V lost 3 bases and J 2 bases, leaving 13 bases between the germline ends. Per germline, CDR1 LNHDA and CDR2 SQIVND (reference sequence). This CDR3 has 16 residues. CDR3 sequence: CASSITGTKTNEKLFF. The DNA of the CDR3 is TGTGCCAGTAGTATTACCGGGACCAAGACTAATGAAAAACTGTTTTTT. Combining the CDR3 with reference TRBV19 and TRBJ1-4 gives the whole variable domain DGGITQSPKYLFRKEGQNVTLSCEQNLNHDAMYWYRQDPGQGLRLIYYSQIVNDFQKGDIAEGYSVSREKKESFPLTVTSAQKNPTAFYLCASSITGTKTNEKLFFGSGTQLSVL.

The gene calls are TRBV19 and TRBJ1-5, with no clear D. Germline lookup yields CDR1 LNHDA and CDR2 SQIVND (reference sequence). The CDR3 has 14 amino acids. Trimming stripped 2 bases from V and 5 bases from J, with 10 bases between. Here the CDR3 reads CASSISRNDQPQHF. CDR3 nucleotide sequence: TGTGCCAGTAGTATATCGCGGAATGATCAGCCCCAGCATTTT.

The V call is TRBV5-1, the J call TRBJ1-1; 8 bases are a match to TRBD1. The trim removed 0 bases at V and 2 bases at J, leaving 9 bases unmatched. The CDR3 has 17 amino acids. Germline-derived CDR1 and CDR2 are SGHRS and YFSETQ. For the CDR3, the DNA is TGCGCCAGCAGCTTGGCCAAAACAGGGGGTCCTAACACTGAAGCTTTCTTT. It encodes CASSLAKTGGPNTEAFF.

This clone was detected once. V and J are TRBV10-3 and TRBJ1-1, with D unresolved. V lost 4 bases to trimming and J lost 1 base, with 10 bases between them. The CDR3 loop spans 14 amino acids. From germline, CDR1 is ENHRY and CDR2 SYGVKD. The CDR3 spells CAISGAPSNTEAFF. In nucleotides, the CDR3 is TGTGCCATCAGTGGAGCTCCCTCGAACACTGAAGCTTTCTTT.

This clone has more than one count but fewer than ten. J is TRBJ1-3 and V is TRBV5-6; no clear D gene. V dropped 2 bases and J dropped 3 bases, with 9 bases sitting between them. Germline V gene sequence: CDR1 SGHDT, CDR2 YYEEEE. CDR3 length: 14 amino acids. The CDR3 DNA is TGTGCCAGCAGCTTTCGGGGAGGTGGAAACACCATATATTTT. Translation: CASSFRGGGNTIYF. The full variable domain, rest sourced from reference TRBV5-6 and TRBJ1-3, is DAGVTQSPTHLIKTRGQQVTLRCSPKSGHDTVSWYQQALGQGPQFIFQYYEEEERQRGNFPDRFSGHQFPNYSSELNVNALLLGDSALYLCASSFRGGGNTIYFGEGSWLTVV.

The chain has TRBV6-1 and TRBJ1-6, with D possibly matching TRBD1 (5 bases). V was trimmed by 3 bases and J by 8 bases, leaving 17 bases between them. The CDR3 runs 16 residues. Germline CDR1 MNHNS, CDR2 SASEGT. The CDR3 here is CASSDIFQGSYSPLHF. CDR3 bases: TGTGCCAGCAGTGATATCTTCCAGGGTTCGTATTCACCCCTCCACTTT.

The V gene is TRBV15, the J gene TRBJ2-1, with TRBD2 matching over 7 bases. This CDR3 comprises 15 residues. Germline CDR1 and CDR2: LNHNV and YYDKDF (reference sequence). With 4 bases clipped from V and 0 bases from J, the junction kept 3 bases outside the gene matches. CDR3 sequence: CATSIAGDSYNEQFF. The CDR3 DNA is TGTGCCACCAGCATTGCGGGAGACTCCTACAATGAGCAGTTCTTC.

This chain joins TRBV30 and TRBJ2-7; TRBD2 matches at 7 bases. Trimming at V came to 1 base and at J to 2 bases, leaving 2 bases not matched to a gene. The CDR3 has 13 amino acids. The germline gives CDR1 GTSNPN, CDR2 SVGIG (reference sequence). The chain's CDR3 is CAWSAAGTYEQYF. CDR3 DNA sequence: TGTGCCTGGAGTGCAGCGGGAACCTACGAGCAGTACTTC.

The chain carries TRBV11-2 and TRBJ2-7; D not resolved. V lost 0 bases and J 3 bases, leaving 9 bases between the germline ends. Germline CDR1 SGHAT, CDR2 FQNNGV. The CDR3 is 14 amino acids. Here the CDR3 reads CASSLEATLYEQYF. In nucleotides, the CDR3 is TGTGCCAGCAGCTTAGAGGCGACCCTCTACGAGCAGTACTTC.

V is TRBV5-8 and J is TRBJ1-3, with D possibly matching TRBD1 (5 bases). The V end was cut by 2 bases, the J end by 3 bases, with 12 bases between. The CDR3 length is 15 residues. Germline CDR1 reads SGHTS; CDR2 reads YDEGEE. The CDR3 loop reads CASSFRGLDGNTIYF. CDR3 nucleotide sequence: TGTGCCAGCAGCTTCCGGGGACTAGATGGAAACACCATATATTTT.

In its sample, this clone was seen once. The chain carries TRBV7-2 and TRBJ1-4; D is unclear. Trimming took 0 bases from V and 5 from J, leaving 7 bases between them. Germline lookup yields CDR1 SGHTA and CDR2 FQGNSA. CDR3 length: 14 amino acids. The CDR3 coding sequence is TGTGCCAGCAGCTTAGCGGGGATGAATGAAAAACTGTTTTTT. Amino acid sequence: CASSLAGMNEKLFF. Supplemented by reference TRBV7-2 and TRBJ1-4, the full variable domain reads GAGVSQSPSNKVTEKGKDVELRCDPISGHTALYWYRQSLGQGLEFLIYFQGNSAPDKSGLPSDRFSAERTGGSVSTLTIQRTQQEDSAVYLCASSLAGMNEKLFFGSGTQLSVL.

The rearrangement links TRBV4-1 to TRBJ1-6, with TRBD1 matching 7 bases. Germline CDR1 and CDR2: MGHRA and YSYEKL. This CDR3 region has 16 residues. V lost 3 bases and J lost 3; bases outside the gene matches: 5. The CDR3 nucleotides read TGCGCCAGCAGCCACGTAACAGGGGTCTATAATTCACCCCTCCACTTT. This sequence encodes CASSHVTGVYNSPLHF.

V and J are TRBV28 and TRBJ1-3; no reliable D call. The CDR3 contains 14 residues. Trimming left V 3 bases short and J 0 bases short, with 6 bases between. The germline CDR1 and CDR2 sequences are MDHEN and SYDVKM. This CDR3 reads CASSLESSGNTIYF. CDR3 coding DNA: TGTGCCAGCAGTTTGGAAAGCTCTGGAAACACCATATATTTT.

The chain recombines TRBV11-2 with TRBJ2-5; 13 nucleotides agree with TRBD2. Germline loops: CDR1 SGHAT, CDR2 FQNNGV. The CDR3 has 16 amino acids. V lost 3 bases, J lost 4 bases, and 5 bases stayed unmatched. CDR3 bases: TGTGCCAGCAGCTTTGGGACTAGCGGGATCCTAGAGACCCAGTACTTC. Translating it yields CASSFGTSGILETQYF.

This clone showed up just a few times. CDR3 residues: CASSQAAQYNSPLHF. CDR3 in DNA: TGCGCCAGCAGCCAAGCGGCACAGTATAATTCACCCCTCCACTTT. The chain links TRBV4-1 to TRBJ1-6; D gene unclear. This CDR3 region has 15 residues. Trimming removed 1 base from V and 4 bases from J, with 8 bases in between. Germline V gives CDR1 MGHRA, CDR2 YSYEKL.